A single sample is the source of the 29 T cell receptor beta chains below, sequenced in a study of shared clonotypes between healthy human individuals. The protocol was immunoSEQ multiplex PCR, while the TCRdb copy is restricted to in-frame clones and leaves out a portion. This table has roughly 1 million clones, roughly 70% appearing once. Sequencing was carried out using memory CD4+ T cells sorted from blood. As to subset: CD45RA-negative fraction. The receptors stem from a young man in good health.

The CDR3, as DNA: TGCGCCAGCAGCCAAGGACTCGCGAGCAGGGTTGGTGGGCAGTTCTTC. It encodes CASSQGLASRVGGQFF. The genes are TRBV4-3 and TRBJ2-1, with D possibly being TRBD1 (5 bases). The CDR3 runs 16 residues. In germline, CDR1 is LGHNA, CDR2 YSLEER. Between the trimmed V and J ends, which lost 1 base and 12 bases, there was a span of 22 bases.

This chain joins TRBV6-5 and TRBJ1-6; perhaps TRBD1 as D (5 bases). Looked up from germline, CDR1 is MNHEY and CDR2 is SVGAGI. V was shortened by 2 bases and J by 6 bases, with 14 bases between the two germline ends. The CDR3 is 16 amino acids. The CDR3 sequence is CASSYDGWGFNSPLHF. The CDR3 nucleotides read TGTGCCAGCAGTTACGATGGCTGGGGCTTTAATTCACCCCTCCACTTT.

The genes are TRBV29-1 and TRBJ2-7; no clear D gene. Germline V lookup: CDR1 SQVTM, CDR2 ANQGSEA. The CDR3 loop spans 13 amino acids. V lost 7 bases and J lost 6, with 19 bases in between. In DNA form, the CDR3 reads TGCAGCGCCGACCCCAATGGTATGGGCGAGCAGTACTTC. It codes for CSADPNGMGEQYF.

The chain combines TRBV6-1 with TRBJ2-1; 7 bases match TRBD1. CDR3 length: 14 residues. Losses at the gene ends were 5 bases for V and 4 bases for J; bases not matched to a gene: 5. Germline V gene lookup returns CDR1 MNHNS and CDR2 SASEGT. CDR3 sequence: CASSTGTEYNEQFF. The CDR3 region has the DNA TGTGCCAGCAGTACCGGGACAGAGTACAATGAGCAGTTCTTC.

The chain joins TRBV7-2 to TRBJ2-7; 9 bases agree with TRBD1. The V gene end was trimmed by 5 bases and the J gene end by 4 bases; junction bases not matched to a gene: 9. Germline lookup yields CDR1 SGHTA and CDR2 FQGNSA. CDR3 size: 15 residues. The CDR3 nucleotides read TGTGCCAGCAGCCGAGGGACAGGGTGGGGATACGAGCAGTACTTC. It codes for CASSRGTGWGYEQYF.

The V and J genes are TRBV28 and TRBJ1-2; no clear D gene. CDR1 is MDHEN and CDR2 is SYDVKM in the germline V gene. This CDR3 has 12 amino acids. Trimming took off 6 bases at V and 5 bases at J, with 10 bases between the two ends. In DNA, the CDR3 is TGTGCCAGCAGCCGAACTGATTATGGCTACACCTTC. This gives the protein CASSRTDYGYTF.

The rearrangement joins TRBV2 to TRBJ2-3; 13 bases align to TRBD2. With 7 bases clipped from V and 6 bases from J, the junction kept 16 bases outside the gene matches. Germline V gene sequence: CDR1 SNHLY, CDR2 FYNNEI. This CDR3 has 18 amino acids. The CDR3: CASIRAPTSGRAGDTQYF. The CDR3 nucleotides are TGTGCCAGCATCAGAGCTCCCACTAGCGGGAGGGCCGGGGATACGCAGTATTTT.

CDR3 sequence: CASSLAPWTAGEQYF. The CDR3 region has the DNA TGTGCCAGCAGCTTAGCGCCCTGGACAGCAGGCGAGCAGTACTTC. The chain joins TRBV7-6 to TRBJ2-7, with D possibly being TRBD1 (6 bases). CDR1 is SGHVS and CDR2 is FNYEAQ in the germline V gene. V was clipped by 0 bases and J by 6 bases, with 15 bases between them. The CDR3 is 15 residues long. The variable domain in full, completed from reference TRBV7-6 and TRBJ2-7, reads GAGVSQSPRYKVTKRGQDVALRCDPISGHVSLYWYRQALGQGPEFLTYFNYEAQQDKSGLPNDRFSAERPEGSISTLTIQRTEQRDSAMYRCASSLAPWTAGEQYFGPGTRLTVT.

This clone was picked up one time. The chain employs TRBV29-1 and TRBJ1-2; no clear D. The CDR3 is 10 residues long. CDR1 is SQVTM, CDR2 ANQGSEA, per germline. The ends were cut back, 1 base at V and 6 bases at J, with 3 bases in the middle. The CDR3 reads CSVEVHGYTF. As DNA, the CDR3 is TGCAGCGTTGAAGTCCATGGCTACACCTTC. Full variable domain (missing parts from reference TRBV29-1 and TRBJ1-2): SAVISQKPSRDICQRGTSLTIQCQVDSQVTMMFWYRQQPGQSLTLIATANQGSEATYESGFVIDKFPISRPNLTFSTLTVSNMSPEDSSIYLCSVEVHGYTFGSGTRLTVV.

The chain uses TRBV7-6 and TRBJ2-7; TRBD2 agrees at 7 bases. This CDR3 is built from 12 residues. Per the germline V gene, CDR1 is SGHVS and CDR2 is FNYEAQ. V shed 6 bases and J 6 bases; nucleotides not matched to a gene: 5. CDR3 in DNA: TGTGCCAGCAGAGAACCGGGAGGCGAGCAGTACTTC. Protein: CASREPGGEQYF.

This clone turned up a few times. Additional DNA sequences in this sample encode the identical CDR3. The CDR3 region is CASSGTSQETQYF. The CDR3 DNA is TGCGCCAGCAGCGGGACTAGCCAAGAGACCCAGTACTTC. This chain uses TRBV5-1 with TRBJ2-5, with TRBD2 matching 8 bases. This CDR3 contains 13 residues. Trimming cost V 4 bases and J 1 base; bases outside gene matches: 0. Germline lookup yields CDR1 SGHRS and CDR2 YFSETQ.

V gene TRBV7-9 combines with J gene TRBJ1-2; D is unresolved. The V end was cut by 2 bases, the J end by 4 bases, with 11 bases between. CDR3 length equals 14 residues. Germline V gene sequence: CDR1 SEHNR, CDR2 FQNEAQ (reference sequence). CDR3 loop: CASSLTTPFYGYTF. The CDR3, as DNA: TGTGCCAGCAGCTTAACGACACCGTTCTATGGCTACACCTTC.

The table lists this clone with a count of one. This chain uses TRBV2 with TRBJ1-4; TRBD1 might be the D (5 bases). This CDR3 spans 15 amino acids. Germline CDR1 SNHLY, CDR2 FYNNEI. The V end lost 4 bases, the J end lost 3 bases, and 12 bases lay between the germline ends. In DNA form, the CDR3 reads TGTGCCAGCAGTGCCTTTTTGGGGGCTAATGAAAAACTGTTTTTT. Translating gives CASSAFLGANEKLFF.

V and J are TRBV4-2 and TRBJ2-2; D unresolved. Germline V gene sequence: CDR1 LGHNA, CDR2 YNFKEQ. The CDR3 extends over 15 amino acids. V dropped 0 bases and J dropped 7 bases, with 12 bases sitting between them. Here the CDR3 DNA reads TGTGCCAGCAGCCAAGATGGTTCAGAATACGGGGAGCTGTTTTTT. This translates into CASSQDGSEYGELFF.

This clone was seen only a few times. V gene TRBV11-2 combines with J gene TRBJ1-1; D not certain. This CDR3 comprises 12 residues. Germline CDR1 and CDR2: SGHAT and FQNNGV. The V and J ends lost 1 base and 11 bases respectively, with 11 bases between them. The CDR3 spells CASSLGFGRAFF. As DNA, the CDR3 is TGTGCCAGCAGCTTAGGTTTCGGTAGGGCTTTCTTT.

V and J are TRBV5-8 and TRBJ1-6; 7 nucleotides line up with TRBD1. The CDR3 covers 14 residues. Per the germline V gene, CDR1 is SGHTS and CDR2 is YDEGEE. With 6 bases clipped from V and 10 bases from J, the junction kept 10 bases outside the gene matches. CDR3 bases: TGTGCCAGCAACCCGGGGGCAGGGGGATCACCCCTCCACTTT. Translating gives CASNPGAGGSPLHF.

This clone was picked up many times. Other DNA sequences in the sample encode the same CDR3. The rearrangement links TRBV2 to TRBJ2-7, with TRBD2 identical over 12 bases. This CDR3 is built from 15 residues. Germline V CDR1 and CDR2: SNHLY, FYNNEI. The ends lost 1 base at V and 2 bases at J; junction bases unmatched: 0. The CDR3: CASSEGTSGTYEQYF. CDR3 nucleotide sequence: TGTGCCAGCAGTGAAGGGACTAGCGGGACCTACGAGCAGTACTTC.

CDR3 amino acids: CASSITGVYNEQFF. The DNA for the CDR3 is TGTGCCAGCAGCATAACGGGGGTTTACAATGAGCAGTTCTTC. The rearrangement joins TRBV7-9 to TRBJ2-1, with D perhaps TRBD2 (6 bases). CDR1 SEHNR and CDR2 FQNEAQ come from the germline V gene (reference sequence). V shed 5 bases and J shed 4 bases, with 12 bases lying between them. This CDR3 is 14 amino acids long.

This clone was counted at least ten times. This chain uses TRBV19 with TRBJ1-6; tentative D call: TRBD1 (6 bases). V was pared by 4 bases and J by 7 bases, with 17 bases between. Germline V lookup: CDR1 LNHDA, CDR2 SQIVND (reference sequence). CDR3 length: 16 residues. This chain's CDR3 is CASSTQSLTGNSPLHF. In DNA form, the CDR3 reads TGTGCCAGTAGTACCCAATCGCTTACAGGGAATTCACCCCTCCACTTT.

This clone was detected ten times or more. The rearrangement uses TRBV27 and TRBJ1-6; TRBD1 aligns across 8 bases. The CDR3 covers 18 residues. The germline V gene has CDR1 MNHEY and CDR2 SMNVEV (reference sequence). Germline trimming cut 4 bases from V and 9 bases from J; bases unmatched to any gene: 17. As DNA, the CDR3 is TGTGCCAGCAGTTCGGCGGACAGGGCAGAATCGTTAATTTCACCCCTCCACTTT. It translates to CASSSADRAESLISPLHF.

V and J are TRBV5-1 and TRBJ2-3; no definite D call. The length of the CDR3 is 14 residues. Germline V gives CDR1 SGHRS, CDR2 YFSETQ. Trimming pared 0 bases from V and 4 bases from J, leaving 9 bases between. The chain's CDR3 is CASSLGGIADTQYF. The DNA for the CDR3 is TGCGCCAGCAGCTTGGGGGGAATCGCAGATACGCAGTATTTT.

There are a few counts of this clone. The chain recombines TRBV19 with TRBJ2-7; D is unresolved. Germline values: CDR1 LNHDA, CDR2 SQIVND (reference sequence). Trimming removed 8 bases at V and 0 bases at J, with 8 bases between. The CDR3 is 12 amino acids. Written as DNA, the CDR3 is TGTGCCAGTGCAGTCAACTCCTACGAGCAGTACTTC. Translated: CASAVNSYEQYF.

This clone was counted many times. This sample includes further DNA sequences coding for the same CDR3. The CDR3 DNA is TGTGCCTGGAGTGTACAGAGCGGGGGAACAGATACGCAGTATTTT. Amino acid sequence: CAWSVQSGGTDTQYF. This chain links TRBV30 with TRBJ2-3; 8 bases align to TRBD2. Germline V CDR1 and CDR2: GTSNPN, SVGIG (reference sequence). The length of the CDR3 is 15 residues. Losses at the gene ends were 0 bases for V and 3 bases for J; bases not matched to a gene: 5. The full variable domain, its missing parts supplied by reference TRBV30 and TRBJ2-3, is SQTIHQWPATLVQPVGSPLSLECTVEGTSNPNLYWYRQAAGRGLQLLFYSVGIGQISSEVPQNLSASRPQDRQFILSSKKLLLSDSGFYLCAWSVQSGGTDTQYFGPGTRLTVL.

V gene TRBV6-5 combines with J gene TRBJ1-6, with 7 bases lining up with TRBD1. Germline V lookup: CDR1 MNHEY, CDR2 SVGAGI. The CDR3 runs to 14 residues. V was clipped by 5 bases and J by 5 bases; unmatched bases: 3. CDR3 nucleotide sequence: TGTGCCAGCAGTCGGACAGGAGATAATTCACCCCTCCACTTT. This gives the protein CASSRTGDNSPLHF.

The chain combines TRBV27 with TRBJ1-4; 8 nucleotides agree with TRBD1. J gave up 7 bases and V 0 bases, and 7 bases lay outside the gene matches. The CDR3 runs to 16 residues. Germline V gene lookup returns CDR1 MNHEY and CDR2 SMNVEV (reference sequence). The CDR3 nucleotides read TGTGCCAGCAGTTTATCGGGCGCAGGGGGCGTTGAAAAACTGTTTTTT. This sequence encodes CASSLSGAGGVEKLFF. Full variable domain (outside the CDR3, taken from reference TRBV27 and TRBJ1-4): EAQVTQNPRYLITVTGKKLTVTCSQNMNHEYMSWYRQDPGLGLRQIYYSMNVEVTDKGDVPEGYKVSRKEKRNFPLILESPSPNQTSLYFCASSLSGAGGVEKLFFGSGTQLSVL.

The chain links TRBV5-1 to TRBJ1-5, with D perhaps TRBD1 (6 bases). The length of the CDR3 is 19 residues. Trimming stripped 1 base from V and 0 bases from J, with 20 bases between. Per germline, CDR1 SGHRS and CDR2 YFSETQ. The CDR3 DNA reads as TGCGCCAGCAGCTTGCGGGGGCATCCAGCAGGGCTTAGCAATCAGCCCCAGCATTTT. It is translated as CASSLRGHPAGLSNQPQHF.

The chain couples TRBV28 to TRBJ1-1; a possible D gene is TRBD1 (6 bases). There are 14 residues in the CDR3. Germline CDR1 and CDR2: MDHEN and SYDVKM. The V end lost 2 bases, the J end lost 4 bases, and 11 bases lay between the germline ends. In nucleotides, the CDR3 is TGTGCCAGCAGTTTAGGGGGGCCTGGCACTGAAGCTTTCTTT. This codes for CASSLGGPGTEAFF.

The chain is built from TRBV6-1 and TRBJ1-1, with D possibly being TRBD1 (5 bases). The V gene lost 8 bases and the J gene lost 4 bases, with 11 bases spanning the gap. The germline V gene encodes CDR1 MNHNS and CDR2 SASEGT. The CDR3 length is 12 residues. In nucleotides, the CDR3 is TGTGCCAGCCTCTTTAGGGGCACTGAAGCTTTCTTT. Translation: CASLFRGTEAFF.

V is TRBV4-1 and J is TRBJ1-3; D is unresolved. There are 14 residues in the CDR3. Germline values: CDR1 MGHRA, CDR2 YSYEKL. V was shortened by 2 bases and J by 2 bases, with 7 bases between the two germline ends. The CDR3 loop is CASSQSEAGNTIYF. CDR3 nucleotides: TGCGCCAGCAGCCAATCAGAGGCTGGAAACACCATATATTTT.